What follows are 26 T cell receptor beta chains derived from one specimen sequenced in a study. TCRdb processed the 5' RACE reads anew with MiXCR; each CDR3 protein has one entry. The sample consists of tens of thousands of distinct CDR3 sequences, 28% of them appearing once. Material: naive CD4+ T cells sorted from blood. The subset here: naive CD4+ T cells, CD4+CD45RA+CD25-. Every receptor here comes from a female donor with breast cancer.

V gene TRBV30 combines with J gene TRBJ2-3; 7 nucleotides agree with TRBD2. Unmatched junction bases numbered 10, after V lost 2 bases and J lost 8 bases. This CDR3 spans 14 amino acids. Looked up from germline, CDR1 is GTSNPN and CDR2 is SVGIG (reference sequence). The DNA of the CDR3 is TGTGCCTGGAGTCTTGAGAACGGGAGGATTACGCAGTATTTT. This sequence encodes CAWSLENGRITQYF.

The gene calls are TRBV5-1 and TRBJ2-3; 9 bases align to TRBD2. The CDR3 has 15 amino acids. The V gene's germline CDR1 is SGHRS and CDR2 YFSETQ. V shed 2 bases, J shed 2 bases, and the junction held 3 bases outside the gene matches. CDR3 sequence (DNA): TGCGCCAGCAGCTTCGGCGGGGGGGTCACAGATACGCAGTATTTT. This codes for CASSFGGGVTDTQYF.

The chain employs TRBV12-3 or TRBV12-4 and TRBJ2-5, with 7 bases aligning to TRBD1. CDR3 length: 14 amino acids. V gave up 7 bases and J gave up 5 bases; unmatched junction bases: 10. CDR3 sequence reads: CASTEGDSRETQYF. In DNA form, the CDR3 reads TGTGCCAGCACCGAGGGGGACAGTAGGGAGACCCAGTACTTC.

This rearrangement joins TRBV5-1 to TRBJ2-3; D may correspond to TRBD1 or TRBD2 (5 bases each). The germline V and J ends were trimmed by 3 bases and 0 bases, with 26 bases remaining between them. Germline loops: CDR1 SGHRS, CDR2 YFSETQ. The CDR3 has 20 residues. CDR3 loop: CASSYGEGFGAQASTDTQYF. DNA for the CDR3: TGCGCCAGCAGCTATGGCGAGGGGTTCGGAGCCCAAGCTAGCACAGATACGCAGTATTTT.

As to this clonotype: One junction end disagrees with the germline gene, perhaps due to a read error. The chain combines TRBV7-9 with TRBJ1-5; tentatively, D is TRBD1 (6 bases). This CDR3 has 14 amino acids. Germline CDR1 is SEHNR and CDR2 is FQNEAQ (reference sequence). The CDR3 coding sequence is TGTACCAGCAGCCCAGGGGCATGGAATCAGCCCCAGCATTTT. Protein sequence: CTSSPGAWNQPQHF.

The chain combines TRBV5-1 with TRBJ2-5; D is possibly TRBD2 (5 bases). The V gene's germline CDR1 is SGHRS and CDR2 YFSETQ. V lost 3 bases, J lost 5 bases, and 20 bases lay in between. CDR3 length: 16 amino acids. The CDR3, as DNA: TGCGCCAGCAGCTCCGGACTTTTTGGGTTAAGTGAGACCCAGTACTTC. This translates into CASSSGLFGLSETQYF.

This clonotype was counted a few times. The rearrangement links TRBV24-1 to TRBJ2-1; 8 bases are shared with TRBD2. Trimming at V came to 2 bases and at J to 5 bases, leaving 7 bases not matched to a gene. This CDR3 contains 16 residues. CDR1 is KGHDR and CDR2 is SFDVKD in the germline V gene. Here the CDR3 DNA reads TGTGCCACCAGTGATTACAAGCGGGAGTGGGACAATGAGCAGTTCTTC. Amino acid sequence: CATSDYKREWDNEQFF.

The DNA of the CDR3 is TGTGCCAGCAGCCTCTCCGGGACTAGCGGGAGCGGAAAGACCCAGTACTTC. Translating gives CASSLSGTSGSGKTQYF. The rearrangement uses TRBV7-2 and TRBJ2-5, with 14 bases lining up with TRBD2. This CDR3 is built from 17 residues. V dropped 5 bases and J dropped 6; count of bases not matched to a gene: 11. Germline CDR1 is SGHTA and CDR2 is FQGNSA.

This clonotype has more than one count but fewer than ten. This chain joins TRBV25-1 and TRBJ2-3; 13 positions agree with TRBD2. CDR3 length: 19 amino acids. The J segment lost 0 bases and the V segment lost 3 bases, leaving 9 bases of the junction unmatched. Germline V gene lookup returns CDR1 MGHDK and CDR2 SYGVNS. CDR3 coding DNA: TGTGCCAGCAGTGACACTAGCGGGGGGGCCGTGTCTAGCACAGATACGCAGTATTTT. Protein product: CASSDTSGGAVSSTDTQYF.

For this clonotype: A read error may be the cause here, since a much bigger clone is one base away. V is TRBV5-1 and J is TRBJ2-4; D gene ambiguous. The CDR3 consists of 14 residues. From germline, CDR1 is SGHRS and CDR2 YFSETQ. The CDR3 region has the DNA TGCGCCAGCAGCTCTGGGATAGCCAAAAACATTCAGTGCTTC. It encodes CASSSGIAKNIQCF.

A few counts support this clonotype. Germline and junction disagree at one end, which may indicate a read error. The genes are TRBV7-7 and TRBJ2-1; TRBD1 matches 10 bases. CDR3 length equals 15 residues. Germline CDR1 is SSHAT and CDR2 is FNYEAQ (reference sequence). This CDR3 reads CASSPDRGRYNEQFF. CDR3 nucleotides: TGTGCTAGCAGCCCGGACAGGGGGAGGTACAATGAGCAGTTCTTC.

CDR3 residues: CASGEEQYF. The CDR3 DNA follows: TGCGCCAGCGGGGAAGAGCAGTACTTC. The chain carries TRBV5-1 and TRBJ2-7, with no clear D. CDR1 and CDR2 from the germline V gene are SGHRS and YFSETQ. The V and J ends lost 7 bases and 7 bases respectively, with 6 bases between them. The CDR3 consists of 9 residues. Variable domain in full (rest from reference TRBV5-1 and TRBJ2-7): KAGVTQTPRYLIKTRGQQVTLSCSPISGHRSVSWYQQTPGQGLQFLFEYFSETQRNKGNFPGRFSGRQFSNSRSEMNVSTLELGDSALYLCASGEEQYFGPGTRLTVT.

This rearrangement joins TRBV29-1 to TRBJ1-4, with a possible D match to TRBD1 (6 bases). Trimming took 6 bases from V and 6 from J, leaving 11 bases between them. Germline V CDR1 and CDR2: SQVTM, ANQGSEA. The CDR3 totals 12 residues. The CDR3 DNA reads as TGCAGCGTACTTCACAGGGATGAAAAACTGTTTTTT. Amino acids: CSVLHRDEKLFF.

This chain connects TRBV20-1 to TRBJ1-1; D call uncertain. V lost 0 bases and J lost 0, with 5 bases in between. CDR1 is DFQATT and CDR2 is SNEGSKA in the germline V gene (reference sequence). The CDR3 spans 13 residues. CDR3 nucleotides: TGCAGTGCTAGAGAAACGTTGAACACTGAAGCTTTCTTT. It codes for CSARETLNTEAFF.

This clonotype was found a few times. The chain joins TRBV7-9 to TRBJ2-7, with 7 positions matching TRBD2. Germline CDR1 SEHNR, CDR2 FQNEAQ (reference sequence). Trimming at V came to 3 bases and at J to 4 bases, leaving 9 bases not matched to a gene. The CDR3 runs to 15 residues. The CDR3 spells CASSFEGGAEYEQYF. In nucleotides, the CDR3 is TGTGCCAGCAGCTTTGAGGGAGGGGCAGAATACGAGCAGTACTTC.

As to this clonotype: One end of the junction is discordant with germline, which a read error may explain. The V call is TRBV10-3, the J call TRBJ2-1, with TRBD1 matching over 7 bases. The germline gives CDR1 ENHRY, CDR2 SYGVKD. The length of the CDR3 is 15 residues. DNA for the CDR3: TGTTCCATCGGTAGTACAGGGGTTTCTTCCGATGAGCAGTTCTTC. Protein: CSIGSTGVSSDEQFF.

The V call is TRBV4-2, the J call TRBJ1-5, with TRBD1 matching over 7 bases. Trimming removed 2 bases from V and 5 bases from J; junction bases left unmatched: 3. CDR3 length: 14 residues. Germline-derived CDR1 and CDR2 are LGHNA and YNFKEQ. The CDR3 DNA sequence: TGTGCCAGCAGCCAACGGCAGGGGGATCAGCCCCAGCATTTT. The encoded protein is CASSQRQGDQPQHF.

The chain carries TRBV20-1 and TRBJ2-1, with D possibly being TRBD2 (5 bases). Trimming pared 3 bases from V and 3 bases from J, leaving 12 bases between. The V gene's germline CDR1 is DFQATT and CDR2 SNEGSKA (reference sequence). This CDR3 has 14 residues. CDR3 in DNA: TGCAGTGCTAGGACGGACTTCATCTACAATGAGCAGTTCTTC. This gives the protein CSARTDFIYNEQFF.

The gene calls are TRBV27 and TRBJ2-7; TRBD2 matches 12 bases. The germline gives CDR1 MNHEY, CDR2 SMNVEV (reference sequence). Trimming at V came to 0 bases and at J to 0 bases, leaving 6 bases not matched to a gene. The CDR3 covers 18 residues. CDR3 region: CASSLSPTSGSFSYEQYF. The CDR3 DNA sequence: TGTGCCAGCAGTTTATCACCGACTAGCGGGAGTTTCTCCTACGAGCAGTACTTC.

This clonotype was seen ten or more times. This chain connects TRBV29-1 to TRBJ2-3; 7 bases agree with TRBD2. The CDR3 extends over 13 amino acids. Germline lookup yields CDR1 SQVTM and CDR2 ANQGSEA. V gave up 4 bases and J gave up 0 bases; unmatched junction bases: 1. The CDR3 here is CSVVSGSTDTQYF. CDR3 DNA: TGCAGCGTTGTTAGCGGGAGCACAGATACGCAGTATTTT.

To note about this clonotype: One end of the junction does not line up with germline, which may come from a read error. V usage is TRBV9 and J usage is TRBJ1-5, with D maybe TRBD1 (6 bases). There are 15 residues in the CDR3. Germline V gene data show CDR1 as SGDLS and CDR2 as YYNGEE. Here the CDR3 reads CASNLRGRVNQPQHF. CDR3 nucleotide sequence: TGTGCCAGCAACCTACGGGGGCGGGTTAATCAACCCCAGCATTTT.

The J gene is TRBJ2-2, the V gene TRBV5-5; D is perhaps TRBD2 (5 bases). V was clipped by 0 bases and J by 6 bases, with 12 bases between them. This CDR3 region has 15 residues. Germline V gene data show CDR1 as SGHKS and CDR2 as YYEKEE (reference sequence). The CDR3 spells CASSLAVGEAGELFF. The CDR3 nucleotides read TGTGCCAGCAGCTTGGCCGTCGGGGAAGCCGGGGAGCTGTTTTTT. The full variable domain, its missing parts supplied by reference TRBV5-5 and TRBJ2-2, is DAGVTQSPTHLIKTRGQQVTLRCSPISGHKSVSWYQQVLGQGPQFIFQYYEKEERGRGNFPDRFSARQFPNYSSELNVNALLLGDSALYLCASSLAVGEAGELFFGEGSRLTVL.

This clonotype has only a few counts. This sequence joins TRBV7-2 and TRBJ1-2, with 7 bases identical to TRBD1. The CDR3 length is 16 residues. V lost 5 bases and J lost 4; bases outside the gene matches: 13. Per germline, CDR1 SGHTA and CDR2 FQGNSA. The CDR3 region is CASSPLPGTAGYGYTF. Here the CDR3 DNA reads TGTGCCAGCAGCCCCCTCCCCGGGACAGCAGGCTATGGCTACACCTTC.

This clonotype has just a few counts. The V gene is TRBV20-1, the J gene TRBJ1-5, with D tentatively TRBD1 (5 bases). The ends were cut back, 1 base at V and 3 bases at J, with 10 bases in the middle. There are 14 residues in the CDR3. Germline CDR1 reads DFQATT; CDR2 reads SNEGSKA (reference sequence). The CDR3 nucleotides read TGCAGTGCTAGAGTCTTGACAGACAATCAGCCCCAGCATTTT. Translating it yields CSARVLTDNQPQHF.

The V gene is TRBV15, the J gene TRBJ2-5; 8 bases align to TRBD1. J was trimmed by 5 bases and V by 5 bases; bases with no gene match: 4. Looked up from germline, CDR1 is LNHNV and CDR2 is YYDKDF (reference sequence). This CDR3 region has 13 residues. This CDR3 reads CATSGRGLETQYF. The CDR3 region has the DNA TGTGCCACCAGCGGCAGGGGGCTGGAGACCCAGTACTTC.

The chain carries TRBV20-1 and TRBJ2-2, with D perhaps being TRBD1 or TRBD2 (6 bases each). Germline loops: CDR1 DFQATT, CDR2 SNEGSKA (reference sequence). With 6 bases removed from V and 7 bases from J, the gap between germline ends came to 18 bases. The CDR3 is 14 amino acids. Written as DNA, the CDR3 is TGCAGTGCGGCCAGGCCGGGGGCCGACGGGGAGCTGTTTTTT. It yields the protein CSAARPGADGELFF.